One sample yielded the 20 T cell receptor beta chains listed below, sequenced in a study of human T cells and chemical hapten exposure. The time point denotes: pre-sensitization, week 0. Treatment given: therapeutic diphenylcyclopropenone sensitization with weekly scalp DPC. TCRdb fed the RACE reads into MiXCR, producing one record per CDR3 protein. The repertoire consists of about 85,000 distinct CDR3 sequences, with 8.5% occurring once and the leading ten covering just over 2.5%. The sample was whole blood, taken in connection with sensitization to the hapten diphenylcyclopropenone (DPC). Source of these receptors: a man aged 40-49 years with alopecia areata. Some clones in this sample may be carry-over from other donors' samples.

This chain connects TRBV21-1 to TRBJ1-2; TRBD1 was called by the table and not checked on the DNA. TRBV21-1 is a pseudogene locus. The CDR3 covers 15 residues. The CDR3 here is CASPPPARGGYGYTF. CDR3 bases: TGTGCCAGCCCACCCCCGGCCAGGGGAGGATATGGCTACACCTTC.

This clonotype has ten or more counts. The rearrangement uses TRBV18 and TRBJ1-4, with 12 positions matching TRBD1. The J segment lost 8 bases and the V segment lost 3 bases, leaving 1 base of the junction unmatched. Germline loops: CDR1 KGHSH, CDR2 LQKENI. The CDR3 covers 14 residues. DNA of the CDR3: TGTGCCAGCTCACCCGGGACAGGGGGCGAAAAACTGTTTTTT. Its protein is CASSPGTGGEKLFF.

This clonotype was picked up a small number of times. This rearrangement joins TRBV28 to TRBJ1-1; D uncertain. The CDR3 totals 11 residues. The V and J ends lost 1 base and 8 bases respectively, with 5 bases between them. Germline lookup yields CDR1 MDHEN and CDR2 SYDVKM. The DNA of the CDR3 is TGTGCCAGCAGTTTATCCCACGAAGCTTTCTTT. Translation: CASSLSHEAFF.

This clonotype was counted a few times. The rearrangement joins TRBV2 to TRBJ1-6; 9 bases line up with TRBD1. J gave up 5 bases and V 0 bases, and 11 bases lay outside the gene matches. The CDR3 is 19 residues long. The germline CDR1 and CDR2 sequences are SNHLY and FYNNEI. CDR3 coding DNA: TGTGCCAGCAGTGAAGCTAAATCCGGGACAGGGATGAATAATTCACCCCTCCACTTT. Its protein product is CASSEAKSGTGMNNSPLHF.

This clonotype has only a few counts. V is TRBV28 and J is TRBJ2-3; 7 bases fit TRBD2. CDR1 and CDR2 (germline): MDHEN, SYDVKM. This CDR3 spans 15 amino acids. The V gene end was trimmed by 6 bases and the J gene end by 6 bases; junction bases not matched to a gene: 12. Here the CDR3 reads CASRDPWEGMDTQYF. CDR3 DNA sequence: TGTGCCAGCAGAGATCCCTGGGAGGGTATGGATACGCAGTATTTT.

This clonotype was observed at least ten times. The chain is built from TRBV12-5 and TRBJ2-5; maybe TRBD2 (6 bases). The CDR3 extends over 15 amino acids. The V end was cut by 1 base, the J end by 5 bases, with 14 bases between. Germline loops: CDR1 LGHNT, CDR2 FRNRAP. The CDR3 coding sequence is TGTGCTAGTGGTTTGGGGGACTGGAGTAGTGAGACCCAGTACTTC. This sequence encodes CASGLGDWSSETQYF.

There are a few counts of this clonotype. V is TRBV7-2 and J is TRBJ1-1, with TRBD1 matching 8 bases. Losses at the gene ends were 6 bases for V and 0 bases for J; bases not matched to a gene: 12. The CDR3 is made up of 17 amino acids. CDR1 is SGHTA and CDR2 is FQGNSA in the germline V gene. Here the CDR3 DNA reads TGTGCCAGCAGTCTGAGACAGGGGCGACGGCTGAACACTGAAGCTTTCTTT. Translating gives CASSLRQGRRLNTEAFF.

This clonotype was seen repeatedly, ten times or more. V is TRBV2 and J is TRBJ1-5; 7 positions agree with TRBD1. The trim removed 7 bases at V and 1 base at J, leaving 1 base unmatched. This CDR3 has 13 amino acids. The V gene's germline CDR1 is SNHLY and CDR2 FYNNEI. As DNA, the CDR3 is TGTGCCAGCAAGGGACAGAGCAATCAGCCCCAGCATTTT. This gives the protein CASKGQSNQPQHF.

This chain connects TRBV10-3 to TRBJ2-3; D is possibly TRBD1 or TRBD2 (5 bases each). The CDR3 runs to 11 residues. V gave up 6 bases and J gave up 7 bases, with 8 bases separating them. Germline CDR1 ENHRY, CDR2 SYGVKD. CDR3 amino acids: CAIRGEYTQYF. As DNA, the CDR3 is TGTGCCATCAGAGGGGAGTATACGCAGTATTTT.

This clonotype occurred many times. The rearrangement joins TRBV6-2 or TRBV6-3 to TRBJ2-3, with 14 bases aligning to TRBD2. The germline V gene has CDR1 MNHEY and CDR2 SVGEGT. This CDR3 has 18 amino acids. Losses at the gene ends were 6 bases for V and 4 bases for J; bases not matched to a gene: 12. CDR3 nucleotides: TGTGCCAGCAGCCACTGGGGACTAGCGGGAGCTATTGCAGATACGCAGTATTTT. This encodes CASSHWGLAGAIADTQYF.

This clonotype has at least ten counts. The V and J genes are TRBV20-1 and TRBJ1-2; D remains unclear. The CDR3 runs 13 residues. Trimming removed 3 bases at V and 3 bases at J, with 11 bases between. CDR1 and CDR2 (germline): DFQATT, SNEGSKA (reference sequence). CDR3 sequence reads: CSARSEGYYGYTF. In DNA, the CDR3 is TGCAGTGCTAGGAGTGAGGGATACTATGGCTACACCTTC.

The CDR3, as DNA: TGTGCCAGCAGTTTAGCTTGGGCTAAGGCTGAAGCTTTCTTT. As protein: CASSLAWAKAEAFF. This chain connects TRBV12-3 or TRBV12-4 to TRBJ1-1; D remains unclear. With 0 bases removed from V and 6 bases from J, the gap between germline ends came to 11 bases. CDR3 length: 14 amino acids.

This clonotype appeared many times. The V call is TRBV11-2, the J call TRBJ1-1; 8 bases align to TRBD1. The J segment lost 5 bases and the V segment lost 3 bases, leaving 5 bases of the junction unmatched. This CDR3 is 14 amino acids long. The germline gives CDR1 SGHAT, CDR2 FQNNGV. The CDR3 DNA is TGTGCCAGCAGCTTTCAGGGGGCTGAGACTGAAGCTTTCTTT. Translation: CASSFQGAETEAFF.

This clonotype was counted between two and nine times. V and J are TRBV20-1 and TRBJ2-3; D is unresolved. This CDR3 contains 12 residues. From germline, CDR1 is DFQATT and CDR2 SNEGSKA (reference sequence). Trimming left V 5 bases short and J 1 base short, with 7 bases between. CDR3: CSALGRTDTQYF. CDR3 sequence (DNA): TGCAGTGCTCTAGGGCGCACAGATACGCAGTATTTT.

This clonotype showed up many times. This rearrangement joins TRBV4-3 to TRBJ2-3; D is ambiguous. With 2 bases removed from V and 3 bases from J, the gap between germline ends came to 9 bases. There are 14 residues in the CDR3. Per the germline V gene, CDR1 is LGHNA and CDR2 is YSLEER. In DNA, the CDR3 is TGCGCCAGCAGCCAAAAGGCACAAACAGATACGCAGTATTTT. This codes for CASSQKAQTDTQYF.

This clonotype occurred many times. The genes are TRBV6-1 and TRBJ2-3; no firm D call. Trimming shortened V by 6 bases and J by 5 bases, and 9 bases separated the two germline ends. The germline V gene has CDR1 MNHNS and CDR2 SASEGT. The CDR3 length is 12 residues. The CDR3 sequence: CASRALRDTQYF. Written as DNA, the CDR3 is TGTGCCAGCAGAGCTCTACGAGATACGCAGTATTTT.

This clonotype was detected ten times or more. The chain links TRBV20-1 to TRBJ2-7; 7 bases agree with TRBD2. Germline CDR1 reads DFQATT; CDR2 reads SNEGSKA (reference sequence). This CDR3 region has 13 residues. The V and J ends lost 3 bases and 3 bases, in that order; junction bases with no gene match: 5. The CDR3, as DNA: TGCAGTGCTAGCGCGGGGGTGGGCTACGAGCAGTACTTC. It specifies CSASAGVGYEQYF.

The V call is TRBV29-1, the J call TRBJ2-5, with D perhaps matching TRBD1 (5 bases). CDR1 is SQVTM and CDR2 is ANQGSEA in the germline V gene. The CDR3 loop spans 13 amino acids. V gave up 3 bases and J gave up 4 bases, with 12 bases separating them. CDR3 loop: CSVDRVRGETQYF. The CDR3 region has the DNA TGCAGCGTTGATCGAGTAAGGGGAGAGACCCAGTACTTC.

This clonotype was seen at least ten times. The chain recombines TRBV11-2 with TRBJ2-3; perhaps TRBD2 as D (6 bases). V was pared by 1 base and J by 4 bases, with 12 bases between. This CDR3 is 15 amino acids long. Germline loops: CDR1 SGHAT, CDR2 FQNNGV. In nucleotides, the CDR3 is TGTGCCAGCAGCTTAGCTGGGACTCCCCCAGATACGCAGTATTTT. This encodes CASSLAGTPPDTQYF.

This clonotype showed up many times. The chain joins TRBV11-3 to TRBJ2-1, with D tentatively TRBD2 (5 bases). V was clipped by 0 bases and J by 0 bases, with 9 bases between them. The CDR3 runs 16 residues. Germline V lookup: CDR1 SGHNT, CDR2 YENEEA. The CDR3 region is CASSLDIGSSYNEQFF. CDR3 sequence (DNA): TGTGCCAGCAGCTTAGATATTGGGAGCTCCTACAATGAGCAGTTCTTC. The variable domain in full, completed from reference TRBV11-3 and TRBJ2-1, reads EAGVVQSPRYKIIEKKQPVAFWCNPISGHNTLYWYLQNLGQGPELLIRYENEEAVDDSQLPKDRFSAERLKGVDSTLKIQPAELGDSAVYLCASSLDIGSSYNEQFFGPGTRLTVL.